This passage covers 31 T cell receptor beta chains from one sample sequenced in a study of blood T cell repertoires in COVID-19. The assay was immunoSEQ multiplex PCR, and TCRdb's table has in-frame clones only and misses some. In the table there are roughly 190,000 clones, over 75% of which are singletons. Sequencing was done on a sample of PBMCs or T cells enriched from blood (not recorded which). Every receptor here comes from a woman aged 18-35 years who had recovered from COVID-19.

The chain has TRBV27 and TRBJ2-3, with 7 bases aligning to TRBD1. The CDR3 sequence is 15 residues long. The V segment lost 1 base and the J segment 1 base; nucleotides outside the gene matches: 2. The V gene's germline CDR1 is MNHEY and CDR2 SMNVEV (reference sequence). The CDR3 sequence is CASSLYRGGTDTQYF. For the CDR3, the DNA is TGTGCCAGCAGTTTATACAGGGGAGGCACAGATACGCAGTATTTT.

V usage is TRBV11-2 and J usage is TRBJ2-7, with a tentative D call TRBD2 (5 bases). The CDR3 contains 16 residues. Germline-derived CDR1 and CDR2 are SGHAT and FQNNGV. The V end was cut by 2 bases, the J end by 2 bases, with 16 bases between. The CDR3, as DNA: TGTGCCAGCAGCTTACTTAAAACCGGGAATCCCTACGAGCAGTACTTC. It translates to CASSLLKTGNPYEQYF.

This clone has just a few counts. The chain employs TRBV12-3 or TRBV12-4 and TRBJ2-1; D gene unclear. V was cut by 6 bases and J by 10 bases, with 16 bases left in between. There are 13 residues in the CDR3. The CDR3 DNA is TGTGCCAGCAGCACATTTTCAGCAGGCGAGCAGTTCTTC. Translating it yields CASSTFSAGEQFF.

The V call is TRBV4-2, the J call TRBJ2-3, with 13 bases aligning to TRBD2. The CDR3 is 16 residues long. The V gene end was trimmed by 1 base and the J gene end by 5 bases; junction bases not matched to a gene: 3. Looked up from germline, CDR1 is LGHNA and CDR2 is YNFKEQ. CDR3 DNA: TGTGCCAGCAGCCAAGGACTAGCGGGAGGAGTAGATACGCAGTATTTT. Its protein is CASSQGLAGGVDTQYF.

The rearrangement joins TRBV30 to TRBJ1-2, with D possibly TRBD1 on 5 matching bases. In germline, CDR1 is GTSNPN, CDR2 SVGIG (reference sequence). Trimming took 1 base from V and 5 from J, leaving 11 bases between them. The CDR3 spans 13 residues. The CDR3, as DNA: TGTGCCTGGAGTGCAGGGTTAGGGTATGGCTACACCTTC. Translation: CAWSAGLGYGYTF. The variable domain in full, completed from reference TRBV30 and TRBJ1-2, reads SQTIHQWPATLVQPVGSPLSLECTVEGTSNPNLYWYRQAAGRGLQLLFYSVGIGQISSEVPQNLSASRPQDRQFILSSKKLLLSDSGFYLCAWSAGLGYGYTFGSGTRLTVV.

The chain couples TRBV6-5 to TRBJ2-3; possibly TRBD2 for D (7 bases). This CDR3 spans 14 amino acids. The germline V gene has CDR1 MNHEY and CDR2 SVGAGI. V shed 6 bases and J shed 2 bases, with 12 bases lying between them. The CDR3 sequence is CASSRGGDTDTQYF. The CDR3 DNA sequence: TGTGCCAGCAGCCGAGGGGGGGACACAGATACGCAGTATTTT.

The chain joins TRBV27 to TRBJ1-1; D not certain. V was pared by 5 bases and J by 2 bases, with 15 bases between. The CDR3 length is 15 residues. The germline V gene encodes CDR1 MNHEY and CDR2 SMNVEV (reference sequence). The CDR3 reads CASSPRPGGNTEAFF. The CDR3 DNA sequence: TGTGCCAGCAGTCCCCGACCCGGAGGTAACACTGAAGCTTTCTTT.

The J gene is TRBJ2-5, the V gene TRBV6-1, with D tentatively TRBD2 (5 bases). Germline lookup yields CDR1 MNHNS and CDR2 SASEGT. V lost 2 bases and J lost 5, with 12 bases in between. The CDR3 sequence is 14 residues long. The chain's CDR3 is CASSENVREETQYF. Here the CDR3 DNA reads TGTGCCAGCAGTGAAAATGTTAGGGAGGAGACCCAGTACTTC.

The chain links TRBV4-3 to TRBJ2-1, with 8 nucleotides matching TRBD2. There are 15 residues in the CDR3. Looked up from germline, CDR1 is LGHNA and CDR2 is YSLEER. With 4 bases clipped from V and 8 bases from J, the junction kept 10 bases outside the gene matches. This chain's CDR3 is CASSLLAVNGDEQFF. The CDR3 DNA is TGCGCCAGCAGCCTACTAGCGGTCAATGGGGATGAGCAGTTCTTC.

This clone showed up just once. V gene TRBV19 combines with J gene TRBJ2-1, with a possible D match to TRBD2 (5 bases). Per germline, CDR1 LNHDA and CDR2 SQIVND (reference sequence). V was cut by 3 bases and J by 13 bases, with 13 bases left in between. This CDR3 is built from 12 residues. The CDR3: CASSIPTGIQFF. CDR3 coding DNA: TGTGCCAGTAGTATCCCGACGGGGATCCAGTTCTTC. The whole variable domain, filled in from reference TRBV19 and TRBJ2-1, reads DGGITQSPKYLFRKEGQNVTLSCEQNLNHDAMYWYRQDPGQGLRLIYYSQIVNDFQKGDIAEGYSVSREKKESFPLTVTSAQKNPTAFYLCASSIPTGIQFFGPGTRLTVL.

This clone came up once. The rearrangement joins TRBV6-5 to TRBJ2-7, with 8 bases aligning to TRBD2. Germline V gene lookup returns CDR1 MNHEY and CDR2 SVGAGI. The trim removed 6 bases at V and 3 bases at J, leaving 7 bases unmatched. CDR3 length equals 14 residues. The CDR3 DNA follows: TGTGCCAGCAGCCCAGCGGGAGCGTTCTACGAGCAGTACTTC. It is translated as CASSPAGAFYEQYF.

The chain uses TRBV5-1 and TRBJ1-2; no clear D. V dropped 3 bases and J dropped 8 bases, with 11 bases sitting between them. This CDR3 has 12 residues. The germline CDR1 and CDR2 sequences are SGHRS and YFSETQ. The DNA of the CDR3 is TGCGCCAGCAGCTCCGGGAGTTTCGGCTACACCTTC. Encoded protein: CASSSGSFGYTF.

The V call is TRBV27, the J call TRBJ1-5; 10 bases map to TRBD1. The germline V gene encodes CDR1 MNHEY and CDR2 SMNVEV (reference sequence). The ends lost 1 base at V and 7 bases at J; junction bases unmatched: 7. The CDR3 is 16 amino acids. The CDR3 region has the DNA TGTGCCAGCAGTTTATATGGACAGGGGGGGAGGCAGCCCCAGCATTTT. As protein: CASSLYGQGGRQPQHF.

The chain links TRBV19 to TRBJ1-5; D unresolved. V was pared by 7 bases and J by 5 bases, with 12 bases between. This CDR3 contains 13 residues. Germline V gene data show CDR1 as LNHDA and CDR2 as SQIVND (reference sequence). The CDR3 DNA reads as TGTGCCAGTACCTACGACGGGTATCAGCCCCAGCATTTT. This translates into CASTYDGYQPQHF.

This chain links TRBV6-1 with TRBJ1-2; no clear D. The CDR3 loop spans 14 amino acids. The V end lost 3 bases, the J end lost 7 bases, and 15 bases lay between the germline ends. The germline gives CDR1 MNHNS, CDR2 SASEGT. CDR3 coding DNA: TGTGCCAGCAGTGACCTTAGAGGGATGGGTGGCTACACCTTC. Its protein is CASSDLRGMGGYTF.

V is TRBV28 and J is TRBJ2-5; 12 nucleotides align to TRBD2. The germline gives CDR1 MDHEN, CDR2 SYDVKM. The junction had 9 bases not matched to a gene; V was cut back by 4 bases and J by 3 bases. This CDR3 is built from 17 residues. This CDR3 reads CASSYIEGLAGKETQYF. CDR3 bases: TGTGCCAGCAGTTATATAGAAGGACTAGCGGGGAAAGAGACCCAGTACTTC.

The gene calls are TRBV10-3 and TRBJ2-2; 10 nucleotides line up with TRBD2. V trimming: 0 bases; J trimming: 4 bases; junction bases outside the gene matches: 8. The CDR3 sequence is 18 residues long. Germline lookup yields CDR1 ENHRY and CDR2 SYGVKD. The CDR3 sequence is CAISESVVAGGSTGELFF. The CDR3 DNA is TGTGCCATCAGTGAGTCGGTAGTAGCGGGAGGTAGCACCGGGGAGCTGTTTTTT.

This chain connects TRBV19 to TRBJ2-3; 9 bases align to TRBD2. The CDR3 is 15 amino acids. From germline, CDR1 is LNHDA and CDR2 SQIVND (reference sequence). The V segment lost 4 bases and the J segment 2 bases; nucleotides outside the gene matches: 4. The CDR3: CASSRLAENTDTQYF. The CDR3 DNA is TGTGCCAGTAGTAGACTAGCGGAGAACACAGATACGCAGTATTTT.

The chain uses TRBV5-6 and TRBJ2-3; D might be TRBD1 (6 bases). Trimming cost V 3 bases and J 1 base, with 9 bases left between them. Looked up from germline, CDR1 is SGHDT and CDR2 is YYEEEE. The CDR3 totals 14 residues. CDR3 DNA sequence: TGTGCCAGCAGCTGGACAGTGCGCACAGATACGCAGTATTTT. Amino acids: CASSWTVRTDTQYF.

The rearrangement uses TRBV4-1 and TRBJ1-1; D not certain. Germline-derived CDR1 and CDR2 are MGHRA and YSYEKL. V dropped 1 base and J dropped 0 bases, with 9 bases sitting between them. The CDR3 totals 15 residues. The CDR3 is CASSQGGLMNTEAFF. CDR3 DNA: TGCGCCAGCAGCCAAGGAGGACTCATGAACACTGAAGCTTTCTTT.

This chain connects TRBV19 to TRBJ2-1; no firm D call. Germline V gives CDR1 LNHDA, CDR2 SQIVND (reference sequence). Trimming stripped 3 bases from V and 2 bases from J, with 8 bases between. This CDR3 has 14 residues. This CDR3 reads CASSIRSTYNEQFF. As DNA, the CDR3 is TGTGCCAGTAGTATTAGATCTACCTACAATGAGCAGTTCTTC. Drawing the rest from reference TRBV19 and TRBJ2-1, the complete variable domain is DGGITQSPKYLFRKEGQNVTLSCEQNLNHDAMYWYRQDPGQGLRLIYYSQIVNDFQKGDIAEGYSVSREKKESFPLTVTSAQKNPTAFYLCASSIRSTYNEQFFGPGTRLTVL.

The chain uses TRBV4-2 and TRBJ2-3; TRBD2 matches at 8 bases. Looked up from germline, CDR1 is LGHNA and CDR2 is YNFKEQ. The CDR3 loop spans 17 amino acids. V dropped 4 bases and J dropped 3; count of bases not matched to a gene: 12. The CDR3 coding sequence is TGTGCCAGCAGCCCCCTCAGCGGGAGTATAGGGACAGATACGCAGTATTTT. Amino acid sequence: CASSPLSGSIGTDTQYF.

This clone occurred once. The rearrangement uses TRBV30 and TRBJ2-3; 10 bases map to TRBD2. J gave up 5 bases and V 5 bases, and 7 bases lay outside the gene matches. CDR3 length: 14 amino acids. CDR1 and CDR2 from the germline V gene are GTSNPN and SVGIG (reference sequence). In DNA, the CDR3 is TGTGCCTGGGAAACTAGCGGGATCGGAGATACGCAGTATTTT. Its translation: CAWETSGIGDTQYF.

The genes are TRBV30 and TRBJ2-7, with a tentative D call TRBD1 (6 bases). This CDR3 is built from 15 residues. Trimming took 0 bases from V and 3 from J, leaving 15 bases between them. Germline lookup yields CDR1 GTSNPN and CDR2 SVGIG (reference sequence). The DNA for the CDR3 is TGTGCCTGGAGTGTACCCCGACAGGATGGCTACGAGCAGTACTTC. Its translation: CAWSVPRQDGYEQYF.

The V and J genes are TRBV6-5 and TRBJ2-2; TRBD1 aligns across 7 bases. CDR1 MNHEY and CDR2 SVGAGI come from the germline V gene. V was pared by 8 bases and J by 6 bases, with 9 bases of the junction left unmatched. The CDR3 consists of 14 residues. In nucleotides, the CDR3 is TGTGCCAGCTCCGAGGGGGCAGAAGCCGGGGAGCTGTTTTTT. Its translation: CASSEGAEAGELFF.

V usage is TRBV30 and J usage is TRBJ2-2; D gene uncertain. The ends were cut back, 0 bases at V and 6 bases at J, with 8 bases in the middle. CDR1 is GTSNPN and CDR2 is SVGIG in the germline V gene (reference sequence). This CDR3 is 13 amino acids long. CDR3 DNA: TGTGCCTGGAGTGTAACGGGTTCCGGGGAGCTGTTTTTT. This translates into CAWSVTGSGELFF.

The V call is TRBV18, the J call TRBJ1-4; 8 positions agree with TRBD1. J gave up 0 bases and V 8 bases, and 8 bases lay outside the gene matches. CDR3 length equals 16 residues. Germline V gene lookup returns CDR1 KGHSH and CDR2 LQKENI. The CDR3 DNA is TGTGCCAGCGCTGGACAGGGCCCCGCAACTAATGAAAAACTGTTTTTT. Amino acids: CASAGQGPATNEKLFF. Variable domain in full (rest from reference TRBV18 and TRBJ1-4): NAGVMQNPRHLVRRRGQEARLRCSPMKGHSHVYWYRQLPEEGLKFMVYLQKENIIDESGMPKERFSAEFPKEGPSILRIQQVVRGDSAAYFCASAGQGPATNEKLFFGSGTQLSVL.

The CDR3 here is CASSRLRSSIDTEAFF. For the CDR3, the DNA is TGCGCCAGCAGTCGTCTCCGGTCGAGTATCGACACTGAAGCTTTCTTT. The chain has TRBV4-1 and TRBJ1-1; no definite D call. Germline-derived CDR1 and CDR2 are MGHRA and YSYEKL. The V end was cut by 6 bases, the J end by 3 bases, with 20 bases between. The CDR3 covers 16 residues.

The gene calls are TRBV28 and TRBJ1-5; D remains unclear. The CDR3 spans 15 residues. The V end was cut by 7 bases, the J end by 1 base, with 14 bases between. Germline CDR1 and CDR2: MDHEN and SYDVKM. DNA for the CDR3: TGTGCCAGCACCCTTTTCCGGGGAAGCAATCAGCCCCAGCATTTT. It is translated as CASTLFRGSNQPQHF.

This clone was counted a single time. V usage is TRBV11-1 and J usage is TRBJ2-7; TRBD1 matches at 9 bases. The CDR3 consists of 16 residues. The germline gives CDR1 SGHAT, CDR2 FQDESV (reference sequence). With 5 bases clipped from V and 3 bases from J, the junction kept 11 bases outside the gene matches. In DNA form, the CDR3 reads TGTGCCAGCAGCCCCGGTGAGGGACAGGGCGGCTACGAGCAGTACTTC. The encoded protein is CASSPGEGQGGYEQYF.

About this clone itself: This sample includes further DNA sequences coding for the same CDR3. The chain joins TRBV3-1 (or the pseudogene TRBV3-2) to TRBJ1-3, with D possibly matching TRBD1 (5 bases). Trimming removed 1 base from V and 4 bases from J, with 5 bases in between. The length of the CDR3 is 13 residues. From germline, CDR1 is LGHDT and CDR2 YNNKEL (reference sequence). DNA of the CDR3: TGTGCCAGCAGCCAAGGACAGGGAAACACCATATATTTT. Translating gives CASSQGQGNTIYF.